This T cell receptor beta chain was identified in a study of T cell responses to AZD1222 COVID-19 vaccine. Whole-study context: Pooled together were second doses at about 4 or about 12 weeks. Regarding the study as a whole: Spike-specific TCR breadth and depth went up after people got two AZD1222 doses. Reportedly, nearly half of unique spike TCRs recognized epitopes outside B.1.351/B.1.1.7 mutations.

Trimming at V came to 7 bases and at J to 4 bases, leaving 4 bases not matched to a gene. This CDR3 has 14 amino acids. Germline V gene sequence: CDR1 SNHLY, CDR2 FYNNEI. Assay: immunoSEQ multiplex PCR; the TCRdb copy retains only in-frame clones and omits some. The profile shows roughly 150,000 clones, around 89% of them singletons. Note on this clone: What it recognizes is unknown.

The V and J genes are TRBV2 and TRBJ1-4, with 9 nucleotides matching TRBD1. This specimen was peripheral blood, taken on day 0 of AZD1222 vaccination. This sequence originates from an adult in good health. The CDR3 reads CASIPDRGNEKLFF. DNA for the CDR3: TGTGCCAGCATTCCGGACAGGGGTAATGAAAAACTGTTTTTT.